These T cell receptor beta chains were read from a single sample in a study of identifying expanded T cells in peripheral blood. Assay: immunoSEQ multiplex PCR; the TCRdb copy retains only in-frame clones and omits some. This sample has nearly 60,000 clones, with roughly 87% found just once. Sample: blood. The origin of the receptors is a person aged 18 to 69 in good health. Both conserved end residues are part of each CDR3. D genes are given only for firm matches. Some rows mark clone size as missing; the rest say once, few, many or name a class of expanded clone.

j_call clone_size d_call cdr3_length v_call cdr3_nt cdr3_aa
TRBJ1-2 NA NA 14 TRBV29-1 TGCAGCGTTCCAGCGGCAGGGGTAGACTATGGCTACACCTTC CSVPAAGVDYGYTF
TRBJ1-1 NA TRBD1 17 TRBV5-1 TGCGCCAGCAGCCCCGGGACAGGGACCTCACGGGGCACTGAAGCTTTCTTT CASSPGTGTSRGTEAFF
TRBJ2-5 few TRBD2 15 TRBV7-2 TGTGCCAGCAAGCGATCGGGGGGGGTCCAAGAGACCCAGTACTTC CASKRSGGVQETQYF
TRBJ1-3 NA NA 15 TRBV7-2 TGTGCCAGCAGCTTCGACAAGGGTTCTGGAAACACCATATATTTT CASSFDKGSGNTIYF
TRBJ1-2 NA TRBD1 11 TRBV28 TGTGCCAGCAGCGCAGGGGGTGGCTACACCTTC CASSAGGGYTF
TRBJ1-5 NA NA 15 TRBV21-1 TGTGCCAGGGGCGGGACACCGCGGGGCAATCAGCCCCAGCATTTT CARGGTPRGNQPQHF
TRBJ2-3 NA NA 16 TRBV7-9 TGTGCCAGCAGCCCGGGACATTCTCGCTTCACAGATACGCAGTATTTT CASSPGHSRFTDTQYF
TRBJ1-1 NA NA 12 TRBV11-3 TGTGCCAGCAGCGCAGAGGGGACTGAAGCTTTCTTT CASSAEGTEAFF
TRBJ2-3 NA NA 13 TRBV23-1 TGCGCCAGCAGCAGGCCTCCCACAGATACGCAGTATTTT CASSRPPTDTQYF
TRBJ1-5 NA NA 13 TRBV6-5 TGTGCCAGCAGTTACGGGGCGAGTCAGCCCCAGCATTTT CASSYGASQPQHF
TRBJ1-5 few NA 14 TRBV2 TGTGCCAGCAGTGAGTTGCGGGGGCCTCAGCCCCAGCATTTT CASSELRGPQPQHF
TRBJ2-7 NA TRBD1 15 TRBV18 TGTGCCAGCTCACCTCGACAGGGGAGTGTCTACGAGCAGTACTTC CASSPRQGSVYEQYF
TRBJ1-2 NA TRBD1 16 TRBV18 TGTGCCAGCTCAGCGCAAACCGGACAGGGGGGTTATGGCTACACCTTC CASSAQTGQGGYGYTF
TRBJ2-1 NA NA 15 TRBV6-5 TGTGCCAGCACCTACGGGCAGGGAGTCTACAATGAGCAGTTCTTC CASTYGQGVYNEQFF
TRBJ1-6 once NA 14 TRBV6-1 TGTGCCAGCAGTGAAGGGGGAGAAAATTCACCCCTCCACTTT CASSEGGENSPLHF
TRBJ2-5 NA TRBD2 14 TRBV29-1 TGCAGCGTTGGAGGTAGCGGGCCTGCGGAGACCCAGTACTTC CSVGGSGPAETQYF
TRBJ2-7 NA NA 13 TRBV9 TGTGCCAGCAGCGTACAGACAGGCACCGAGCAGTACTTC CASSVQTGTEQYF